This T cell receptor (beta chain) was captured by sequencing in a study of blood T cell repertoires in COVID-19. Study-wide context: The cDNA or gDNA used as material had been derived from T cells, B-cell-depleted T cells, or PBMCs.

Germline loops: CDR1 ENHRY, CDR2 SYGVKD. Trimming took off 7 bases at V and 4 bases at J, with 22 bases between the two ends. This CDR3 has 16 residues. The method was immunoSEQ multiplex PCR; TCRdb's version includes in-frame clones alone and lacks a portion of them. The sample shows approximately 96,000 clones, around nine tenths of them seen only once. The chain employs TRBV10-3 and TRBJ1-1, with D perhaps matching TRBD1 (6 bases). The receptor comes from a human donor with COVID-19, enrolled during active disease. The donor label of this sample is uncertain. The sample taken for sequencing was peripheral blood. CDR3 coding DNA: TGTGCCATCAAAAGACAGGTAGGGTTTCGCGGCACTGAAGCTTTCTTT. Protein: CAIKRQVGFRGTEAFF.